This T cell receptor (beta chain) came from a study of blood T cell repertoires in COVID-19. Whole-study context: Samples representing acute and convalescent COVID-19 were sourced from the United States, Italy and Spain. Sources were T cells, B-cell-depleted T cells, or PBMCs; the material itself was cDNA or gDNA.

Authors' analysis steps: Reference gene primer amplification gave estimated nucleated cell counts. Here immunoSEQ multiplex PCR was the method, and the copy in TCRdb shows in-frame clones only, minus some. V, J and clone size reflect that table, while D and trimming were determined from the DNA. The profile shows 150,000 to 200,000 clones, 60% to 80% of them singletons. The CDR3 runs 17 residues. V was pared by 0 bases and J by 6 bases, with 15 bases between. CDR1 is SGHAT and CDR2 is FQNNGV in the germline V gene. The specimen sequenced was peripheral blood. This rearrangement joins TRBV11-2 to TRBJ1-6; a possible D gene is TRBD1 (6 bases). This receptor was taken from a woman aged 65 to 85 with acute or convalescent COVID-19. Here the CDR3 DNA reads TGTGCCAGCAGCTTAGAAACAGGGATCATTTTTAATTCACCCCTCCACTTT. This gives the protein CASSLETGIIFNSPLHF.